This T cell receptor (beta chain) was profiled in a study of blood T cells in healthy people across ages (dated by TCRdb to about 2015). Regarding the research as a whole: Template switching captured roughly one uniquely barcoded TCR beta cDNA molecule per two T cells in model experiments. Using deep sequencing normalized with unique cDNA molecular identifiers, the study measured how TCR beta repertoire diversity changes with age. The donors were divided into four age groups: young (average about 15 years), middle-aged (almost 40), aged (roughly 66) and long-lived (around 80). To avoid experimental bias, donors of different ages were spread randomly across the sequencing lanes. Using the same blood draw, the study looked at two additional independent replicas of 1 million unique cDNA reads for two donors, one aged 18 to 30 and the other aged 80 or older.

Summary of the overall study and its limitations: Observed TCR beta diversity per million T cells fell roughly linearly with age, and a significant reduction was already apparent by age approximately 40. The long-lived group showed more naive CD4+ T cells, fewer expanded clones and increased TCR diversity than the aged group, suggesting age selection. Because donor CMV infection status was unknown, age-related changes in expanded clonotypes were potentially confounded. Because profiling used bulk unsorted PBMCs, naive and antigen-experienced compartments could not be compared conclusively. Observed TCR beta diversity correlated strongly with the percentage of naive T cells measured by flow cytometry. Estimates of total diversity from one million sequenced T cells were regarded as lower bounds and underestimates.

The roughly 39 donors, aged roughly 6 to 100 years, were systemically healthy Caucasian individuals from Russia. Ten milliliters of peripheral blood were drawn from each donor into EDTA-treated Vacutainer tubes. PBMCs were isolated by Ficoll-Paque density-gradient centrifugation, with at least 7 million obtained per sample. Trizol reagent was used to extract total RNA from PBMCs, with at least 6 micrograms per sample. The percentages of naive CD45RAhigh/CD27high T cells were determined by flow cytometry on a PBMC aliquot from every donor. The library was obtained by 5' RACE. The sequencer listed for this sample is Illumina HiSeq 2500. A second PCR of roughly 6 to 11 cycles was performed with a sample-barcoded 5' primer and a J-beta primer mix. A template-switch 5' adaptor carrying 12 random nucleotides introduced a unique molecular identifier onto each TCR beta cDNA molecule. Each sample yielded at least 3 million CDR3-containing paired-end reads. All of the RNA was converted into first-strand cDNA using the Mint cDNA synthesis kit, with a TRBC-specific oligonucleotide serving as the primer. Following uracil-DNA glycosylase treatment, a first 18-cycle PCR with universal primers M1SS and BC2_uni_R was performed on all cDNA. The authors' analysis ran thus. Each sample was normalized by randomly selecting 1 million high-quality reads, each carrying a distinct molecular identifier. Instead of being binned into consensus sequences, reads with shared molecular identifiers were discarded. CDR3 identification, clonotype clustering and error correction used MiTCR with a Q25 quality threshold and the strictest error-elimination algorithm. Lower-bound total TCR beta diversity was estimated with a nonparametric unseen species model using Euler transformation. TCRdb trimmed the raw reads at Q25, called clones with MiXCR and kept productive beta chains. Every entry covers one CDR3 protein and lists the most common genes and DNA from its rows. Clone size and V and J calls follow TCRdb, not the original study. For this sample there are about 640,000 distinct CDR3 sequences; roughly 58% appear just once. The leading ten clones occupy 30% to 45% of the sample.

Taken from cysteine to phenylalanine, the CDR3 has 12 residues. Just CDR3 DNA is preserved here, 36 bases in frame from base 1. CDR1 and CDR2 (DFQATT, SNEGSKA) derive from the germline V gene (reference sequence). V is shortened by 6 bases, J by 3 bases, and the region joining them spans 8 bases. Details on this clonotype: Its antigen remains unidentified. The input lacks base qualities; no much larger clone sits a single base away.

The receptor chain draws on TRBV20-1 and TRBJ2-2, and perhaps TRBD1 as D gene, on 6 matching bases. Sequencing was carried out using blood. This sequence was found in a man in his fifties or sixties in good health. The CDR3 protein sequence reads: CSAWTDTGELFF. The DNA is TGCAGTGCATGGACAGACACCGGGGAGCTGTTTTTT.